Presented here are 29 T cell receptor beta chains from one specimen sequenced in a study of lymphopenia after photon versus proton radiotherapy. Method: immunoSEQ multiplex PCR; TCRdb's copy keeps in-frame clones and lacks some. The sample has roughly 30,000 clones; approximately 95% are singletons. This sample comprised peripheral blood, obtained from a patient treated with photon-based radiotherapy. These receptors all stem from a woman aged 50 to 65 with cholangiocarcinoma.

The chain joins TRBV6-6 to TRBJ2-7; D unresolved. V lost 11 bases and J lost 3, with 8 bases in between. Germline CDR1 MNHNY, CDR2 SVGAGI (reference sequence). This CDR3 has 10 residues. The chain's CDR3 is CAPPIYEQYF. CDR3 sequence (DNA): TGTGCCCCCCCGATCTACGAGCAGTACTTC.

CDR3 DNA: TGTGCCAGCAGCTCCACAGGGAGTAATTCACCCCTCCACTTT. This gives the protein CASSSTGSNSPLHF. The chain is built from TRBV7-9 and TRBJ1-6, with D maybe TRBD1 (6 bases). The CDR3 consists of 14 residues. V was shortened by 4 bases and J by 6 bases, with 10 bases between the two germline ends. Germline CDR1 is SEHNR and CDR2 is FQNEAQ (reference sequence).

This chain connects TRBV4-1 to TRBJ1-1, with 9 bases lining up with TRBD1. Germline V gene lookup returns CDR1 MGHRA and CDR2 YSYEKL. With 0 bases clipped from V and 0 bases from J, the junction kept 2 bases outside the gene matches. The CDR3 extends over 16 amino acids. The CDR3 loop is CASSQDYRGLNTEAFF. CDR3 nucleotides: TGCGCCAGCAGCCAAGATTACAGGGGGCTGAACACTGAAGCTTTCTTT.

V is TRBV7-2 and J is TRBJ2-7; 10 bases fit TRBD1. CDR1 is SGHTA, CDR2 FQGNSA, per germline. V was clipped by 2 bases and J by 6 bases; unmatched bases: 13. This CDR3 spans 17 amino acids. CDR3 sequence: CASSLQRPGQGTAEQYF. Written as DNA, the CDR3 is TGTGCCAGCAGCTTACAAAGACCGGGACAGGGGACGGCCGAGCAGTACTTC.

The V gene is TRBV27, the J gene TRBJ1-1; 9 bases align to TRBD1. The V gene end was trimmed by 5 bases and the J gene end by 1 base; junction bases not matched to a gene: 5. The CDR3 contains 15 residues. Germline loops: CDR1 MNHEY, CDR2 SMNVEV (reference sequence). For the CDR3, the DNA is TGTGCCAGCAGTCGGGACAGGGTAAGGAACACTGAAGCTTTCTTT. This translates into CASSRDRVRNTEAFF.

The V gene is TRBV5-1, the J gene TRBJ1-1; no clear D. From germline, CDR1 is SGHRS and CDR2 YFSETQ. V lost 1 base and J lost 4, with 14 bases in between. The CDR3 is 15 amino acids. Here the CDR3 DNA reads TGCGCCAGCAGCTTGAGAAGGCCTGGGGTCACTGAAGCTTTCTTT. This encodes CASSLRRPGVTEAFF.

The V and J genes are TRBV7-9 and TRBJ2-1; D not certain. Germline V gene sequence: CDR1 SEHNR, CDR2 FQNEAQ (reference sequence). The CDR3 is 16 amino acids. The V end was cut by 2 bases, the J end by 6 bases, with 17 bases between. CDR3: CASSLFVGLATNEQFF. The CDR3 bases are TGTGCCAGCAGCTTATTTGTAGGGTTGGCCACCAATGAGCAGTTCTTC.

This clone was seen just once. CDR3 sequence: CASSLDPRRDRVYGYTF. The CDR3 bases are TGTGCCAGCAGCTTGGACCCGCGCCGGGACAGGGTTTATGGCTACACCTTC. The chain employs TRBV5-8 and TRBJ1-2; 9 nucleotides line up with TRBD1. The CDR3 extends over 17 amino acids. Germline values: CDR1 SGHTS, CDR2 YDEGEE. V trimming: 0 bases; J trimming: 5 bases; junction bases outside the gene matches: 11.

The V call is TRBV2, the J call TRBJ1-5, with TRBD1 as a possible D gene (5 bases). The length of the CDR3 is 14 residues. CDR1 SNHLY and CDR2 FYNNEI come from the germline V gene. V shed 3 bases and J shed 6 bases, with 12 bases lying between them. CDR3 coding DNA: TGTGCCAGCAGTGATCAGGGTTCAGGTCAGCCCCAGCATTTT. It translates to CASSDQGSGQPQHF.

The rearrangement uses TRBV14 and TRBJ2-1; 7 bases map to TRBD2. The CDR3 runs 15 residues. CDR1 is SGHDN, CDR2 FVKESK, per germline. Trimming cost V 2 bases and J 4 bases; bases outside gene matches: 5. This chain's CDR3 is CASSQRLAWYNEQFF. The DNA for the CDR3 is TGTGCCAGCAGCCAACGACTAGCTTGGTACAATGAGCAGTTCTTC.

The V and J genes are TRBV5-1 and TRBJ1-5; possibly TRBD1 for D (6 bases). This CDR3 is 14 amino acids long. Trimming cost V 2 bases and J 7 bases, with 13 bases left between them. Germline CDR1 reads SGHRS; CDR2 reads YFSETQ. The CDR3 is CASSLQGGEQPQHF. Here the CDR3 DNA reads TGCGCCAGCAGCTTACAGGGAGGCGAACAGCCCCAGCATTTT.

The rearrangement uses TRBV4-3 and TRBJ2-3; D gene ambiguous. V lost 0 bases and J lost 7, with 8 bases in between. From germline, CDR1 is LGHNA and CDR2 YSLEER. This CDR3 spans 13 amino acids. CDR3 region: CASSQDGINTQYF. Written as DNA, the CDR3 is TGCGCCAGCAGCCAAGATGGAATAAATACGCAGTATTTT.

This clone was detected only a few times. This chain joins TRBV6-5 and TRBJ1-1; 11 bases agree with TRBD1. The length of the CDR3 is 16 residues. V lost 0 bases, J lost 4 bases, and 4 bases stayed unmatched. The V gene's germline CDR1 is MNHEY and CDR2 SVGAGI. The CDR3 protein is CASSYSIGTGGTEAFF. CDR3 in DNA: TGTGCCAGCAGTTACTCGATAGGGACAGGGGGCACTGAAGCTTTCTTT.

The chain uses TRBV5-1 and TRBJ1-2; no clear D gene. V was clipped by 0 bases and J by 4 bases, with 4 bases between them. The CDR3 contains 12 residues. Germline assignment: CDR1 SGHRS and CDR2 YFSETQ. The CDR3 here is CASSLEAYGYTF. In nucleotides, the CDR3 is TGCGCCAGCAGCTTGGAAGCCTATGGCTACACCTTC.

The chain joins TRBV9 to TRBJ2-7; no definite D call. The length of the CDR3 is 14 residues. Trimming removed 3 bases from V and 0 bases from J, with 10 bases in between. Germline CDR1 is SGDLS and CDR2 is YYNGEE. The CDR3 protein is CASSARTNSYEQYF. CDR3 in DNA: TGTGCCAGCAGCGCCAGGACCAACTCCTACGAGCAGTACTTC.

The rearrangement uses TRBV18 and TRBJ2-7, with 11 bases matching TRBD1. V was pared by 6 bases and J by 3 bases, with 7 bases of the junction left unmatched. Germline CDR1 reads KGHSH; CDR2 reads LQKENI. The CDR3 is made up of 15 amino acids. CDR3 amino acids: CASSPTGTGGYEQYF. CDR3 sequence (DNA): TGTGCCAGCTCCCCTACCGGGACAGGGGGCTACGAGCAGTACTTC.

The chain recombines TRBV15 with TRBJ1-5; perhaps TRBD1 as D (5 bases). This CDR3 is built from 14 residues. Germline CDR1 LNHNV, CDR2 YYDKDF (reference sequence). Trimming took off 5 bases at V and 1 base at J, with 9 bases between the two ends. This chain's CDR3 is CATSSTVSNQPQHF. DNA for the CDR3: TGTGCCACCAGCTCGACAGTGAGCAATCAGCCCCAGCATTTT.

The rearrangement joins TRBV21-1 to TRBJ1-4. TRBV21-1 is noted as a pseudogene. The CDR3 contains 15 residues. CDR3 sequence (DNA): TGTGCCAGCAGAAAACTACACCGGACTAATGAAAAACTGTTTTTT. Translated: CASRKLHRTNEKLFF.

This clone is a singleton in its sample. The chain combines TRBV11-2 with TRBJ1-5; 8 bases align to TRBD1. Germline assignment: CDR1 SGHAT and CDR2 FQNNGV. CDR3 length equals 13 residues. V was pared by 6 bases and J by 6 bases, with 4 bases of the junction left unmatched. The CDR3 spells CASSGQGGQPQHF. As DNA, the CDR3 is TGTGCCAGCAGTGGACAGGGTGGTCAGCCCCAGCATTTT.

The chain is built from TRBV7-2 and TRBJ1-5; 9 nucleotides match TRBD1. CDR3 length: 15 amino acids. Per germline, CDR1 SGHTA and CDR2 FQGNSA. Trimming at V came to 5 bases and at J to 6 bases, leaving 8 bases not matched to a gene. The CDR3 loop reads CASSQGQGMGQPQHF. CDR3 coding DNA: TGTGCCAGCAGCCAGGGACAGGGTATGGGTCAGCCCCAGCATTTT.

The chain combines TRBV11-3 with TRBJ1-1, with TRBD1 matching over 10 bases. The CDR3 is 15 amino acids. Germline V gene sequence: CDR1 SGHNT, CDR2 YENEEA. V was clipped by 5 bases and J by 4 bases; unmatched bases: 7. CDR3 nucleotides: TGTGCCAGCAGCACCGGGACAGGGGCGGCCACTGAAGCTTTCTTT. It yields the protein CASSTGTGAATEAFF.

The DNA of the CDR3 is TGCGCCAGCTCCCAGGGGGGGTTTACTGAAGCTTTCTTT. Its protein product is CASSQGGFTEAFF. The V gene is TRBV10-2, the J gene TRBJ1-1; 7 bases are a match to TRBD1. Trimming took 8 bases from V and 5 from J; bases not matched to a gene: 8. There are 13 residues in the CDR3. The V gene's germline CDR1 is WSHSY and CDR2 SAAADI.

The rearrangement links TRBV5-4 to TRBJ2-5; D might be TRBD1 or TRBD2, each matching 5 bases. V gave up 0 bases and J gave up 4 bases, with 13 bases separating them. There are 15 residues in the CDR3. Germline V gene sequence: CDR1 SGHNT, CDR2 YYREEE (reference sequence). The CDR3 coding sequence is TGTGCCAGCAGCTTGGTGGGTAGGGACGGAGAGACCCAGTACTTC. Residues: CASSLVGRDGETQYF.

The chain employs TRBV19 and TRBJ2-1; D possibly uses TRBD1 or TRBD2 (6 bases each). With 9 bases removed from V and 5 bases from J, the gap between germline ends came to 14 bases. This CDR3 comprises 13 residues. CDR1 and CDR2 (germline): LNHDA, SQIVND (reference sequence). The CDR3 DNA reads TGTGCCAGCGCGGGACACCCGAACAATGAGCAGTTCTTC. It encodes CASAGHPNNEQFF.

In DNA, the CDR3 is TGTGCCAGCAGCTTCCCAGGCAGAACCTCCTACGAGCAGTACTTC. Encoded protein: CASSFPGRTSYEQYF. The rearrangement joins TRBV11-2 to TRBJ2-7; D gene ambiguous. CDR3 length equals 15 residues. CDR1 SGHAT and CDR2 FQNNGV come from the germline V gene. Trimming left V 3 bases short and J 0 bases short, with 12 bases between.

V is TRBV19 and J is TRBJ1-3, with TRBD1 matching over 7 bases. Losses at the gene ends were 2 bases for V and 3 bases for J; bases not matched to a gene: 4. The CDR3 loop spans 15 amino acids. CDR1 is LNHDA, CDR2 SQIVND, per germline (reference sequence). This chain's CDR3 is CASSIRTGVGNTIYF. The CDR3 nucleotides read TGTGCCAGTAGTATAAGAACAGGGGTTGGAAACACCATATATTTT.

This chain connects TRBV11-2 to TRBJ1-4; maybe TRBD1 (5 bases). V lost 5 bases and J lost 11, with 12 bases in between. This CDR3 region has 12 residues. CDR1 and CDR2 (germline): SGHAT, FQNNGV. CDR3 protein: CASSRYGGKLFF. The CDR3 DNA sequence: TGTGCCAGCAGCCGCTATGGGGGTAAACTGTTTTTT.

This rearrangement joins TRBV2 to TRBJ1-6, with D possibly being TRBD1 (5 bases). V lost 0 bases to trimming and J lost 8 bases, with 11 bases between them. Germline V lookup: CDR1 SNHLY, CDR2 FYNNEI. The CDR3 length is 15 residues. In nucleotides, the CDR3 is TGTGCCAGCAGTGAAGCGGGGGAAAGGGATTCACCCCTCCACTTT. Amino acid sequence: CASSEAGERDSPLHF.

The chain uses TRBV18 and TRBJ1-3, with D uncertain. V shed 3 bases and J shed 4 bases, with 10 bases lying between them. Germline V gives CDR1 KGHSH, CDR2 LQKENI. There are 14 residues in the CDR3. The CDR3 nucleotides are TGTGCCAGCTCACCGATTTCAGCAGGAAACACCATATATTTT. Protein sequence: CASSPISAGNTIYF.